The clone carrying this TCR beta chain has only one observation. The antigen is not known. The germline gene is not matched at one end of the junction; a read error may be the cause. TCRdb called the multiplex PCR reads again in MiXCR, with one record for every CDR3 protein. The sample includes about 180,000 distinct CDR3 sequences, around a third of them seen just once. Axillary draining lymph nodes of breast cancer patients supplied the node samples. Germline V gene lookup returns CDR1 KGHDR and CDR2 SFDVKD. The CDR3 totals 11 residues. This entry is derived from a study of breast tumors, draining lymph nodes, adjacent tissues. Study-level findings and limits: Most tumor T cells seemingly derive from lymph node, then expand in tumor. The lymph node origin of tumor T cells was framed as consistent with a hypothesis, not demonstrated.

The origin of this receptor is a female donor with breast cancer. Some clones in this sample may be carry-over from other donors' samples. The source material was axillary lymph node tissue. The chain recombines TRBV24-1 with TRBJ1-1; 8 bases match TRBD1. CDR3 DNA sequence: TGTGCCACCGATCAGGGGGCTGGCGCTCTCTTT. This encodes CATDQGAGALF.